This T cell receptor beta chain emerged from a study of blood T cell repertoires in COVID-19. Produced via immunoSEQ multiplex PCR; TCRdb's table is partial and in-frame only. The data show roughly 65,000 clones, with 81% seen just once and approximately 15% held by the top ten. CDR3 length: 12 residues. V lost 2 bases to trimming and J lost 13 bases; unmatched junction nucleotides: 4. Germline CDR1 reads MNHEY; CDR2 reads SVGEGT. Sequencing was carried out using peripheral blood. The sequence was obtained from a man of 80 years or more with acute or convalescent COVID-19. This rearrangement joins TRBV6-2 or TRBV6-3 to TRBJ1-5, with 8 positions matching TRBD1. The DNA of the CDR3 is TGTGCCAGCAGTTACCTGGGACAGGCTCAGCATTTT. Translating it yields CASSYLGQAQHF.